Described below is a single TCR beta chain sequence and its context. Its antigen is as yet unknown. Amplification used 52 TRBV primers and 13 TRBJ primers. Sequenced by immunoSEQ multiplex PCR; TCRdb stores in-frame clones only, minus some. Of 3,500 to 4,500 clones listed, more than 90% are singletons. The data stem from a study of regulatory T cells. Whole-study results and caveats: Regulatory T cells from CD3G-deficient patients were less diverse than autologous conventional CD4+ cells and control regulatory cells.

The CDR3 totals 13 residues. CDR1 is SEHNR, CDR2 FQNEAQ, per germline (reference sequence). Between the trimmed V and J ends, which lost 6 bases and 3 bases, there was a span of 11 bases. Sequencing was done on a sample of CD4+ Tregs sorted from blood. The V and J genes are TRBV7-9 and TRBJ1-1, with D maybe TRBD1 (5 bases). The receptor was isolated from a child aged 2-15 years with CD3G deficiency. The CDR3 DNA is TGTGCCAGCAGTACCCGGGGGGACACTGAAGCTTTCTTT. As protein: CASSTRGDTEAFF.